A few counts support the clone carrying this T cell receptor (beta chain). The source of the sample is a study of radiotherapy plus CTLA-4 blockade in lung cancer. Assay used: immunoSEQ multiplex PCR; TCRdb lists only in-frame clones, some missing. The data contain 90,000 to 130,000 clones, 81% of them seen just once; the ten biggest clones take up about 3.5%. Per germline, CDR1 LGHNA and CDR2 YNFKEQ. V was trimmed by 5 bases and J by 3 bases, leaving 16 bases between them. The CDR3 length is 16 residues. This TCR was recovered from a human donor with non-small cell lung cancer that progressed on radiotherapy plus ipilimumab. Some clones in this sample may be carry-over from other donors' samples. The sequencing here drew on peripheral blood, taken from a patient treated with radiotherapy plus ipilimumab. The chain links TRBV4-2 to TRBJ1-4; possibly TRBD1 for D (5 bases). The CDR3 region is CASSVRGTVPNEKLFF. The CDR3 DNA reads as TGTGCCAGCAGCGTAAGGGGCACAGTACCTAATGAAAAACTGTTTTTT.